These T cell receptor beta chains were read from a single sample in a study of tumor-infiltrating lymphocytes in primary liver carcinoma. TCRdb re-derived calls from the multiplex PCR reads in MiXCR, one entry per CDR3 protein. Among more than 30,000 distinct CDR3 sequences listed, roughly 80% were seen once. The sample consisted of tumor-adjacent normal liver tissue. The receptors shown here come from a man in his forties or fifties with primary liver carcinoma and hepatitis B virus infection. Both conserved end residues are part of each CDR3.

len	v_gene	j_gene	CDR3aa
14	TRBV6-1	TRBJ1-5	CASSLQGATQSQHF
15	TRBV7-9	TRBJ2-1	CASNDSLFENNEQSF
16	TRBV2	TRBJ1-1	CASSEQGQTPNTEAFF
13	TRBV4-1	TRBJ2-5	CANSQDNTETQYF
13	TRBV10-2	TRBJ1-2	CASSFLNDYGFTF
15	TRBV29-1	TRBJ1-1	CSVGGGWGMNTETFF
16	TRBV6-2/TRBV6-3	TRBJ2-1	CGSSIGTSGDYIEQFF
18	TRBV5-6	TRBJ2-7	CASSQGLTGVANSYEHYF
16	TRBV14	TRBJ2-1	CASLAVAAWVNNEQFF
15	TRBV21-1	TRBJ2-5	CASSSGQEVGETQYF
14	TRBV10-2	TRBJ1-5	CTSSEIAGDQPQLF
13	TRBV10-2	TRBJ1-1	CASCQVENTEASF